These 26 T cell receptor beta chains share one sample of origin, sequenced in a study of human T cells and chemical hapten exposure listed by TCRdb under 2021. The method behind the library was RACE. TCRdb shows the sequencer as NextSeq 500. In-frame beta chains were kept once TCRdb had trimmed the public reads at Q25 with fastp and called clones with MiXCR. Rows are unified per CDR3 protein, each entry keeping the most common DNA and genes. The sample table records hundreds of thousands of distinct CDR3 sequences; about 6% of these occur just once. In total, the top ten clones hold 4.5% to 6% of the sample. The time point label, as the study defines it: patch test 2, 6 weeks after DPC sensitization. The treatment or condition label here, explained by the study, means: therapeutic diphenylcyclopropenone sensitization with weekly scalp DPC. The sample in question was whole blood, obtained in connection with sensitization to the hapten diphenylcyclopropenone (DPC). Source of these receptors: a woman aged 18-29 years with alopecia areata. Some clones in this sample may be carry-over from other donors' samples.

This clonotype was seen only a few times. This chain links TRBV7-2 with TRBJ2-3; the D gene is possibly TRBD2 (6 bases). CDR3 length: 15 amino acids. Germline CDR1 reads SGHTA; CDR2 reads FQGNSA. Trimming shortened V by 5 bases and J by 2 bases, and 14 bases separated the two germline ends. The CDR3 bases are TGTGCCAGCAGCCAGGCGGGGATTCTCACAGATACGCAGTATTTT. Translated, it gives CASSQAGILTDTQYF.

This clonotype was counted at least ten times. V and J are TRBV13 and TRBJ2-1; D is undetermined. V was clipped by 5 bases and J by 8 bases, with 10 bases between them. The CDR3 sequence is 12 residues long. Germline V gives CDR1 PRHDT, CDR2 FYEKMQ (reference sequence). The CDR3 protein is CASSPDIDEQFF. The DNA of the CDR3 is TGTGCCAGCAGCCCAGACATCGATGAGCAGTTCTTC.

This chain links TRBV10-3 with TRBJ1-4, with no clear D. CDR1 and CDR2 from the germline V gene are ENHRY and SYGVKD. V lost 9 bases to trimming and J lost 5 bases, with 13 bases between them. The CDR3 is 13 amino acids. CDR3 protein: CAIRWRENEKLFF. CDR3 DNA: TGTGCCATAAGATGGCGTGAGAATGAAAAACTGTTTTTT.

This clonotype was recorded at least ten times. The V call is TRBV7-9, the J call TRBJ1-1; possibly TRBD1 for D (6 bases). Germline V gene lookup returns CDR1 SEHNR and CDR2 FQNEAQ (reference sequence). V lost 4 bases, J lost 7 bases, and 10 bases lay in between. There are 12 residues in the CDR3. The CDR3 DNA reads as TGTGCCAGCAGCTCAGGAGGGGGTGAAGCTTTCTTT. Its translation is CASSSGGGEAFF.

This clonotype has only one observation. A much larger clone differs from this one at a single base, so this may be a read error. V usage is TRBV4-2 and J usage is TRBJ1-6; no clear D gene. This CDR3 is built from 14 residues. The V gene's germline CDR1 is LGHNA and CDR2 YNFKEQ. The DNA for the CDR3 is TGTGCCAGCAGCCAAGAAAGGACCAATTCACCCCCCCACTTT. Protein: CASSQERTNSPPHF.

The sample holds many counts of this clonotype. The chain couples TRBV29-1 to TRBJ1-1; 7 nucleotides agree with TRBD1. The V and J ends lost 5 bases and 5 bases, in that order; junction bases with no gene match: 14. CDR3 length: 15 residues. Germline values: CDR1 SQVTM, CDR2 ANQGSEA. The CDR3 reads CSVQGRGTVRTEAFF. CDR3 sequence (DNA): TGCAGCGTTCAAGGCCGGGGGACAGTCAGGACTGAAGCTTTCTTT.

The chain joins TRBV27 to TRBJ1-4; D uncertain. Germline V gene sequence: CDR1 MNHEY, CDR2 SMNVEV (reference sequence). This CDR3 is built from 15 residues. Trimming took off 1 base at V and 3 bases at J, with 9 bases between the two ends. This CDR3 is CASSLLGGANEKLFF. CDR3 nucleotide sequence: TGTGCCAGCAGTTTATTGGGAGGAGCTAATGAAAAACTGTTTTTT.

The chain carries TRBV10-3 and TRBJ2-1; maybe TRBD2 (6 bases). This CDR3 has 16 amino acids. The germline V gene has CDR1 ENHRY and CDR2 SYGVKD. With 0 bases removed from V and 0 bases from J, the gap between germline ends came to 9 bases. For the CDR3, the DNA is TGTGCCATCAGTGAGTCGCGGGGTGCCTCCTACAATGAGCAGTTCTTC. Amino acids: CAISESRGASYNEQFF.

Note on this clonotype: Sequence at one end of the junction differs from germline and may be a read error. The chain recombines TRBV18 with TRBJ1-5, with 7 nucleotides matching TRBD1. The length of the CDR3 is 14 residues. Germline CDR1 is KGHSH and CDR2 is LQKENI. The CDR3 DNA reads TGTGCCAACTCACCGCGCCAGGACAGGACGCCCCAGCATTTT. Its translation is CANSPRQDRTPQHF.

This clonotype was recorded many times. As DNA, the CDR3 is TGTGCCAGCAGCTTAAACGGACAGGGCAATGAAGCTTTCTTT. As protein: CASSLNGQGNEAFF. J is TRBJ1-1 and V is TRBV7-2; 8 positions match TRBD1. CDR1 is SGHTA and CDR2 is FQGNSA in the germline V gene. This CDR3 has 14 residues. The J segment lost 7 bases and the V segment lost 2 bases, leaving 6 bases of the junction unmatched.

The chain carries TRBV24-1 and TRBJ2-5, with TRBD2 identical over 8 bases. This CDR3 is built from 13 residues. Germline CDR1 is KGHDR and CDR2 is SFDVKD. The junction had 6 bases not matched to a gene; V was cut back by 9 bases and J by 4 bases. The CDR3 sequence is CATSRSGGETQYF. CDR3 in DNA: TGTGCCACCTCAAGGAGCGGGGGAGAGACCCAGTACTTC.

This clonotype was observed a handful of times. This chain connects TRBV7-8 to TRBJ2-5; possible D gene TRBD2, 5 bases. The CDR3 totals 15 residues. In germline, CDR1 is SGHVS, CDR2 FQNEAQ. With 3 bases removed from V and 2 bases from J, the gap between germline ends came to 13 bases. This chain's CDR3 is CASSLPSTGQETQYF. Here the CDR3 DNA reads TGTGCCAGCAGCTTGCCCTCGACGGGGCAAGAGACCCAGTACTTC. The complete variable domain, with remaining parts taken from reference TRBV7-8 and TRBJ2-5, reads GAGVSQSPRYKVAKRGQDVALRCDPISGHVSLFWYQQALGQGPEFLTYFQNEAQLDKSGLPSDRFFAERPEGSVSTLKIQRTQQEDSAVYLCASSLPSTGQETQYFGPGTRLLVL.

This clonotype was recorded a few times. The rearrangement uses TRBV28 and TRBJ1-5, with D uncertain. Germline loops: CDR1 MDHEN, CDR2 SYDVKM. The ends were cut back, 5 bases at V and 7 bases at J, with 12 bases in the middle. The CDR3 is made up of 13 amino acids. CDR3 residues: CASSPWGEQPQHF. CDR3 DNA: TGTGCCAGCAGTCCTTGGGGAGAGCAGCCCCAGCATTTT.

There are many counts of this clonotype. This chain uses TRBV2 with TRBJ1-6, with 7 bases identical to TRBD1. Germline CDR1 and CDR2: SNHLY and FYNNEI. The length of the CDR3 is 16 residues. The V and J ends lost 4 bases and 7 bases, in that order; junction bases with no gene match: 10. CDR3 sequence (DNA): TGTGCCAGCAGTGGACCACAGCAGGGGGGCAATTCACCCCTCCACTTT. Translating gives CASSGPQQGGNSPLHF.

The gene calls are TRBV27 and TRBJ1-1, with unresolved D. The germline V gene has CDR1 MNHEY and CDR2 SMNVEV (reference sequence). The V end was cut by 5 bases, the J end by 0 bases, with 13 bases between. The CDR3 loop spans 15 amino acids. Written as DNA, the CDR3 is TGTGCCAGCAGTAGTGCCATCCTTATGAACACTGAAGCTTTCTTT. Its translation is CASSSAILMNTEAFF.

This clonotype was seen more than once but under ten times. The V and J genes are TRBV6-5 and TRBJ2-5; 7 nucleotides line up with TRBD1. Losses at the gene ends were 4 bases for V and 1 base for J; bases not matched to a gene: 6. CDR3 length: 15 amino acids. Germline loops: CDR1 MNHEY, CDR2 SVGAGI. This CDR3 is CASSSQGQPQETQYF. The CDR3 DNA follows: TGTGCCAGCAGTTCTCAGGGACAGCCCCAAGAGACCCAGTACTTC.

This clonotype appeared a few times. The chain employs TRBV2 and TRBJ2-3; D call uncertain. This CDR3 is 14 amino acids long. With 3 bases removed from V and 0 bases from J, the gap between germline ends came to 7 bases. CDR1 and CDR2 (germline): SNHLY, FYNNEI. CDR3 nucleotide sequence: TGTGCCAGCAGTGAGGGCCTTAGCACAGATACGCAGTATTTT. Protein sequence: CASSEGLSTDTQYF.

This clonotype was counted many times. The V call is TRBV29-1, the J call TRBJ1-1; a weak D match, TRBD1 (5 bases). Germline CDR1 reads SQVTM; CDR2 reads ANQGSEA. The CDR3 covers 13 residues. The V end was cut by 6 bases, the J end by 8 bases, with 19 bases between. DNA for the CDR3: TGCAGCGTAACCTGGGACCGTCAACTAGAAGCTTTCTTT. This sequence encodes CSVTWDRQLEAFF.

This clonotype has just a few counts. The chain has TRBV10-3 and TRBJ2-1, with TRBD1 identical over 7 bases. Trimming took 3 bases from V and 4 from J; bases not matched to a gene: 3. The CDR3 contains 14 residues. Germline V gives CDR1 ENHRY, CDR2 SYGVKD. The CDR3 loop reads CAISEGGVYNEQFF. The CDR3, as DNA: TGTGCCATCAGTGAAGGGGGCGTTTACAATGAGCAGTTCTTC.

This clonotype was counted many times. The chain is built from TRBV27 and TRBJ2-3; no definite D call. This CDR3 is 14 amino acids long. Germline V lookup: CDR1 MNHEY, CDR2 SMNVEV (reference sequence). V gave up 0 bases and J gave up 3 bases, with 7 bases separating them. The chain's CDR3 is CASSLSPFTDTQYF. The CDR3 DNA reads TGTGCCAGCAGTTTATCACCATTTACAGATACGCAGTATTTT.

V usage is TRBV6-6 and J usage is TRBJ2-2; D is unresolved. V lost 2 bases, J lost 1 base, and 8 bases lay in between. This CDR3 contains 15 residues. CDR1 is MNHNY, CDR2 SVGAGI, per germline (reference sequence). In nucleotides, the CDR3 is TGTGCCAGCAGTTACCAGTCTTTGAACACCGGGGAGCTGTTTTTT. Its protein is CASSYQSLNTGELFF.

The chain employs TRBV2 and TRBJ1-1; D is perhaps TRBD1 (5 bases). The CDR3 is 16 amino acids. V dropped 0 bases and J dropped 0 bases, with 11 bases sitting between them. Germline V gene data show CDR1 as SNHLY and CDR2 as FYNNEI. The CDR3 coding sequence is TGTGCCAGCAGTGAAGCGCAAAACAGGATGAACACTGAAGCTTTCTTT. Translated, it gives CASSEAQNRMNTEAFF.

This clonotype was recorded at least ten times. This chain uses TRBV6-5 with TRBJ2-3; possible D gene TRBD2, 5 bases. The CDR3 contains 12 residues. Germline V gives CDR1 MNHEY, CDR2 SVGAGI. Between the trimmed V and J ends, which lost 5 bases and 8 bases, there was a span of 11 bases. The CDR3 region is CASSSQRTTQYF. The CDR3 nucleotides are TGTGCCAGCAGTAGCCAGCGGACTACGCAGTATTTT.

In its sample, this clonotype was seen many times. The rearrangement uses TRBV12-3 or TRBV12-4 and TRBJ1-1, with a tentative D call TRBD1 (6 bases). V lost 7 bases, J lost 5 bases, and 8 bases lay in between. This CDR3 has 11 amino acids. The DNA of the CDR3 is TGTGCCAGCAACCAGGGGACTGAAGCTTTCTTT. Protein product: CASNQGTEAFF.

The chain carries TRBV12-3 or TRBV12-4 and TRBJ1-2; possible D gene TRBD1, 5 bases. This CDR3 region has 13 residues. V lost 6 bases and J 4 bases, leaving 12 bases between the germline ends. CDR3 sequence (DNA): TGTGCCAGCAGGCCGACAGCCACCTATGGCTACACCTTC. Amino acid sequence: CASRPTATYGYTF.

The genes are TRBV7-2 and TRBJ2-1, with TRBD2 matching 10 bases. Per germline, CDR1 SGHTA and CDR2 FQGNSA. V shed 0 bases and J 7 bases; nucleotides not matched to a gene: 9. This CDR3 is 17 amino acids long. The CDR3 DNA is TGTGCCAGCAGCTTAGCGCTAAGCGGGGGGGCCTTGAATGAGCAGTTCTTC. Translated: CASSLALSGGALNEQFF.